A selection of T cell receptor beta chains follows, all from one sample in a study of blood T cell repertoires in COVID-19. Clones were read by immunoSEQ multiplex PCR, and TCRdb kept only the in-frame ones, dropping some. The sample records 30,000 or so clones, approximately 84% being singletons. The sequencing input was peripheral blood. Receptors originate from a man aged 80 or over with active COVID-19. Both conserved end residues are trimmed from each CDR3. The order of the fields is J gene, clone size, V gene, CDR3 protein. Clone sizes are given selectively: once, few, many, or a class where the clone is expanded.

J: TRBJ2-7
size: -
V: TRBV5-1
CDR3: ASSAGPSFEQY

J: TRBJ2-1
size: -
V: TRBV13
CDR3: ASSLGRGLEQF

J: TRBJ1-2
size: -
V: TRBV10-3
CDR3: ATTGGAQGYT

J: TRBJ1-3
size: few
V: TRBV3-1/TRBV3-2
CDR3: ASSQGGGNTIY

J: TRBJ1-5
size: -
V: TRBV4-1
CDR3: ASSRTGDNQPQH

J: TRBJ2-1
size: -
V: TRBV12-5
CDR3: ASGLGALHYNEQF

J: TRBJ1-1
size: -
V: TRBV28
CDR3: ATGTGGLDGTEAF

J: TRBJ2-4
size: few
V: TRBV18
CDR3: ASSPGGGPLNIQY

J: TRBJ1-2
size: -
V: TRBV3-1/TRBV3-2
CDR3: ASSLEYTGQSYGYT

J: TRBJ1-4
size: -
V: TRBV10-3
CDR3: AISPGTTGREKLF

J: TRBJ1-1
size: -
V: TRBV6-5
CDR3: ASSQGSRGQLEAF

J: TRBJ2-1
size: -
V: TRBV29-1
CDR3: SVDQGQGIEQF

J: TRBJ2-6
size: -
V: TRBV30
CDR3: AWTTGTVLAGANVLT

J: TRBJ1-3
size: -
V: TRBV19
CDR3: ASTASTGSGNTIY

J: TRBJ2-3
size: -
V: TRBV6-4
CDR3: ASSEMWGGRTDTQY

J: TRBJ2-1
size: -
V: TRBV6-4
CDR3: ASSVSGSSYNEQF

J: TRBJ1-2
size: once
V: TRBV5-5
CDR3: ASSSPTMRGYT

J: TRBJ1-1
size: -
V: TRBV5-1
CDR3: ASSPGQGRRTEAF

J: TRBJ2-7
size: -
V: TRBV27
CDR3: ASSLEWGPSY

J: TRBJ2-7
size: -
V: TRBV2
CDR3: ASTQGRGWSYEQY

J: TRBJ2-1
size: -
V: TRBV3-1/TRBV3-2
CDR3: ASSQVADEQF

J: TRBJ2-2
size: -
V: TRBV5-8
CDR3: ASSVRGHPAGELF

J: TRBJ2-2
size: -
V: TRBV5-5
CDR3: ASSLLPGTGGNTGELF

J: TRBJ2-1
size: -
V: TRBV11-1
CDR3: ASSSTGVSYNEQF

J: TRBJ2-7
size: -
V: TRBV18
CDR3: ASSPLRVHPYEQY

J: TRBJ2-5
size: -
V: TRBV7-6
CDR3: ASRLDRVSETQY

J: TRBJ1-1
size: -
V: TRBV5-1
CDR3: ASSLVSGGPTEAF

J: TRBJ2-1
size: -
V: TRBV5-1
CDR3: ASSRSGTGDNEQF

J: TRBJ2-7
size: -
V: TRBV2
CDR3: ASSVAQGARYEQY

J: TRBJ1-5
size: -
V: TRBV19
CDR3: ASREDRARNQPQH

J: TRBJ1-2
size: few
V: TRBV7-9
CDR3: ASSPRGLDGYT

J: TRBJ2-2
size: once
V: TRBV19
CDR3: ASSITGGAVAGELF

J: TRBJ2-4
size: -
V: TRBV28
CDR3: ASRHRESGIQY

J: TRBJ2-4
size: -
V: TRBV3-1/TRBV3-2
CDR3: ASSQGRPQAGGYGAAKNIQY

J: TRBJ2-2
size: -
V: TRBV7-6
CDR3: ASSLMAGSSNTGELF

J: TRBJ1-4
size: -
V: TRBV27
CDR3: ASSLSGTGAREKLF

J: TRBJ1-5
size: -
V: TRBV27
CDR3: ASSLGQTGNQPQH

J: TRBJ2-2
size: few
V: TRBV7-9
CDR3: ASTDEGFGELF

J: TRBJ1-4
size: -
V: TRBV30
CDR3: AWSVQRGQGSEKLF

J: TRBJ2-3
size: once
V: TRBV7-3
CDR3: ASSSRSRTDTQY

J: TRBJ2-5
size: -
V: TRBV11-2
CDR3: ASSLGRGQLYQETQY

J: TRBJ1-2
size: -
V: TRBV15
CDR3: ATSRANNYGYT

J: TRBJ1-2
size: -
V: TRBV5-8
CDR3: ASSRRVRGYT

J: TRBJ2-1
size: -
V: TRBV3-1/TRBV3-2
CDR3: ASSQDQVGGGEQF

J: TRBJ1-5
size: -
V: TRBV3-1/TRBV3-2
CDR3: ASSQDKTGFSNQPQH

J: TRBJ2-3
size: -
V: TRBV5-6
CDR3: ASILSGRDTQY

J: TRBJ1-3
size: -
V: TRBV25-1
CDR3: ASSEAGLLSGNTIY

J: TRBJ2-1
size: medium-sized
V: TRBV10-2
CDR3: ASSETGDPYNEQF

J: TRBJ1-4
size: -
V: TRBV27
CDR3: ASSLRGQVFNEKLF

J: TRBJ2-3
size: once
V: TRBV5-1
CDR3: ASSSSGRDDSPQY

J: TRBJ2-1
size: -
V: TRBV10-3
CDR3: AISGAGGIQIEQF

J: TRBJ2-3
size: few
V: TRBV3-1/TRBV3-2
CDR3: ASSLWGALMGQTKTDTQY

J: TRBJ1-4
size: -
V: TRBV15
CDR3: ATSRDAGGFATNEKLF

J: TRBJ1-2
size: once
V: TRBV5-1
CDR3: ASSLNADWYT